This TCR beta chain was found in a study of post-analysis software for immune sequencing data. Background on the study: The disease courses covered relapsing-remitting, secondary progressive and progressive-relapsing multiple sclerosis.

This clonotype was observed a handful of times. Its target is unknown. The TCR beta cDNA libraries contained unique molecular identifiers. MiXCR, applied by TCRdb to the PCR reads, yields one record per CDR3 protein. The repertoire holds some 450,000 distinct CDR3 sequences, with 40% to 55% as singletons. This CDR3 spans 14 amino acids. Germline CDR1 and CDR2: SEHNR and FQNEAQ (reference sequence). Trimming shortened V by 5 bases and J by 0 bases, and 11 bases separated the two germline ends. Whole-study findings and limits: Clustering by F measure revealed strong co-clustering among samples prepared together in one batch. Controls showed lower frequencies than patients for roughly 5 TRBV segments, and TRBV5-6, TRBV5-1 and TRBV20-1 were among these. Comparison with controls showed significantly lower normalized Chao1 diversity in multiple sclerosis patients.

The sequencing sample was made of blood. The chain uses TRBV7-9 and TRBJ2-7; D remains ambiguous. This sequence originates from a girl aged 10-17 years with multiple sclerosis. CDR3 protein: CASSTGPTSYEQYF. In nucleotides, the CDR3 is TGTGCCAGCAGCACCGGACCGACCTCCTACGAGCAGTACTTC. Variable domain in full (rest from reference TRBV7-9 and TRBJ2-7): DTGVSQNPRHKITKRGQNVTFRCDPISEHNRLYWYRQTLGQGPEFLTYFQNEAQLEKSRLLSDRFSAERPKGSFSTLEIQRTEQGDSAMYLCASSTGPTSYEQYFGPGTRLTVT.